A single sample is the source of the 10 T cell receptor beta chains below, sequenced in a study of human T cells and chemical hapten exposure. The time point: patch test 2, 6 weeks after DPC sensitization. The treatment: therapeutic diphenylcyclopropenone sensitization with weekly scalp DPC. TCRdb processed the RACE reads anew with MiXCR; each CDR3 protein has one entry. The data hold around 130,000 distinct CDR3 sequences, with 12% observed a single time. The input for sequencing was whole blood, taken in connection with sensitization to the hapten diphenylcyclopropenone (DPC). The receptors derive from a woman between 50 and 59 years old with alopecia areata. Some clones in this sample may be carry-over from other donors' samples.

This clonotype has more than one count but fewer than ten. This rearrangement joins TRBV6-2 or TRBV6-3 to TRBJ2-1, with D perhaps assigned TRBD1 or TRBD2 (5 bases each). Trimming took off 2 bases at V and 6 bases at J, with 11 bases between the two ends. Germline V lookup: CDR1 MNHEY, CDR2 SVGEGT. This CDR3 spans 14 amino acids. CDR3 nucleotides: TGTGCCAGCAGTTACGGGGGTGCGGGCAATGAGCAGTTCTTC. Translation: CASSYGGAGNEQFF.

A few counts support this clonotype. The chain has TRBV20-1 and TRBJ2-7; TRBD1 matches 10 bases. With V trimmed by 7 bases and J by 6 bases, 15 bases remained unmatched. CDR1 is DFQATT and CDR2 is SNEGSKA in the germline V gene (reference sequence). CDR3 length: 15 amino acids. CDR3 residues: CSVPGQGWYSREQYF. CDR3 DNA: TGCAGTGTCCCGGGACAGGGGTGGTATAGTCGCGAGCAGTACTTC.

CDR3 sequence reads: CASSLSIGAVDYEQYF. CDR3 DNA sequence: TGTGCCAGCAGTTTATCGATAGGGGCGGTAGACTACGAGCAGTACTTC. This chain connects TRBV27 to TRBJ2-7; TRBD1 might be the D (5 bases). Germline CDR1 reads MNHEY; CDR2 reads SMNVEV (reference sequence). Trimming pared 0 bases from V and 3 bases from J, leaving 15 bases between. The length of the CDR3 is 16 residues.

The J gene is TRBJ2-5, the V gene TRBV19; the D gene is possibly TRBD2 (5 bases). Germline V gene sequence: CDR1 LNHDA, CDR2 SQIVND (reference sequence). V was clipped by 8 bases and J by 1 base, with 11 bases between them. The CDR3 consists of 13 residues. The DNA for the CDR3 is TGTGCCAGTCTGGCGGGCCTCCAAGAGACCCAGTACTTC. Its protein is CASLAGLQETQYF.

In its sample, this clonotype was seen a few times. The gene calls are TRBV9 and TRBJ1-6; no firm D call. The CDR3 has 14 residues. The V and J ends lost 4 bases and 7 bases respectively, with 12 bases between them. Germline V gives CDR1 SGDLS, CDR2 YYNGEE. Written as DNA, the CDR3 is TGTGCCAGCAGCCCGTCCTACGGGAATTCACCCCTCCACTTT. Its protein is CASSPSYGNSPLHF.

This chain uses TRBV29-1 with TRBJ2-6; 10 bases fit TRBD1. Germline-derived CDR1 and CDR2 are SQVTM and ANQGSEA. The CDR3 totals 17 residues. The V and J ends lost 7 bases and 0 bases, in that order; junction bases with no gene match: 9. The CDR3 DNA follows: TGCAGCGGACACCGGGACAGGGGATTCTCTGGGGCCAACGTCCTGACTTTC. Protein: CSGHRDRGFSGANVLTF.

This chain uses TRBV20-1 with TRBJ2-1, with 15 bases matching TRBD2. Trimming at V came to 1 base and at J to 10 bases, leaving 5 bases not matched to a gene. This CDR3 is built from 15 residues. Germline CDR1 DFQATT, CDR2 SNEGSKA (reference sequence). This CDR3 reads CSARGTSGRDREQFF. In DNA form, the CDR3 reads TGCAGTGCTAGAGGGACTAGCGGGAGGGACAGGGAGCAGTTCTTC.

The V gene is TRBV7-3, the J gene TRBJ2-1; 7 nucleotides align to TRBD2. Losses at the gene ends were 3 bases for V and 8 bases for J; bases not matched to a gene: 10. Germline CDR1 reads SGHTA; CDR2 reads FQGTGA. The CDR3 contains 15 residues. The CDR3 nucleotides read TGTGCCAGCAGCTTTGGCGGGAGCCTTGAGGATGAGCAGTTCTTC. This sequence encodes CASSFGGSLEDEQFF.

This clonotype was seen many times. Compared with germline, one end of the junction differs, possibly owing to a read error. The chain combines TRBV28 with TRBJ1-3; no reliable D call. Germline V gene lookup returns CDR1 MDHEN and CDR2 SYDVKM. The CDR3 runs to 13 residues. The DNA for the CDR3 is TGTGCCAGCCTACAGAGCTCTGAAAACACCATATATTTT. Translation: CASLQSSENTIYF.

This clonotype was picked up a small number of times. The J gene is TRBJ2-1, the V gene TRBV11-1, with D unclear. V dropped 2 bases and J dropped 8 bases, with 19 bases sitting between them. This CDR3 region has 16 residues. Germline-derived CDR1 and CDR2 are SGHAT and FQDESV (reference sequence). CDR3 coding DNA: TGTGCCAGCAGCTTAAACGGGCGCCGCAGTGGGGATGAGCAGTTCTTC. It translates to CASSLNGRRSGDEQFF.